The sequence of this TCR beta chain was determined in a study of blood T cell repertoires in COVID-19. The study drew participants aged about 18 to 95 years from 20 to 30 US areas. What the recovered Cohort 3 donors had was two negative PCRs, clearance, or symptom resolution. In the authors' workflow: Amplification with reference gene primers provided the estimates of nucleated cell counts. Assay: immunoSEQ multiplex PCR; the TCRdb copy retains only in-frame clones and omits some. The V and J calls and the clone size are those of that table, but D and trimming were determined from the DNA. The sample consists of hundreds of thousands of clones, approximately 86% of them appearing once. Trimming cost V 6 bases and J 5 bases, with 19 bases left between them. CDR1 and CDR2 (germline): MGHDK, SYGVNS. The CDR3 consists of 15 residues.

The sample was PBMCs or T cells enriched from blood (not recorded which). This TCR came from a woman in her sixties or seventies who had recovered from COVID-19. The chain couples TRBV25-1 to TRBJ2-5, with D perhaps TRBD1 (5 bases). The CDR3 sequence is CASRRSQGPWETQYF. CDR3 nucleotides: TGTGCCAGCAGGAGGTCCCAGGGCCCGTGGGAGACCCAGTACTTC.